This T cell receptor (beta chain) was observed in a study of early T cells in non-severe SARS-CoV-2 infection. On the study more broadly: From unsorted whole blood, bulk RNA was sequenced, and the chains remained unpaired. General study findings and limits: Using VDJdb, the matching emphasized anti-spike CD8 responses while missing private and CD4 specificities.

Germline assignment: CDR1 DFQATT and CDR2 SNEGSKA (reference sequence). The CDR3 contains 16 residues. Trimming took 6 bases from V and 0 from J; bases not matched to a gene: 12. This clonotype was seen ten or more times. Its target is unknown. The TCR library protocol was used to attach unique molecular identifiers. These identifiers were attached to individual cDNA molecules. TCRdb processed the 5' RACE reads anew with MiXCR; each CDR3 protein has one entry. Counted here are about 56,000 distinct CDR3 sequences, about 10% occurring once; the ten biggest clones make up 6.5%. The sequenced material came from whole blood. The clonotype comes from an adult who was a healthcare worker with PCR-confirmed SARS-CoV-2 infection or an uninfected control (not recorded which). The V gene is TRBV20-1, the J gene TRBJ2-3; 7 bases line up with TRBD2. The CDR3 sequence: CSASPASGGSTDTQYF. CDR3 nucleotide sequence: TGCAGTGCATCTCCCGCTAGCGGAGGGAGCACAGATACGCAGTATTTT.